This T cell receptor (beta chain) derives from a study of T cell responses to AZD1222 COVID-19 vaccine. Study information: Second-dose recipients at about 4 or about 12 weeks were treated as one pooled group.

The CDR3 has 12 amino acids. Germline V gene lookup returns CDR1 LGHDT and CDR2 YNNKEL (reference sequence). After removal of 5 bases from V and 4 bases from J, the junction contained 1 base not matched to a gene. Data came from immunoSEQ multiplex PCR; TCRdb stores just in-frame clones and leaves some out. The sample contains 120,000 or so clones, 87% of which appear only once. This clone was counted a few times. The TCR was taken from an adult in good health. The chain combines TRBV3-1 (or the pseudogene TRBV3-2) with TRBJ1-1; 7 bases are a match to TRBD1. Sequencing was performed on peripheral blood, taken on day 0 of AZD1222 vaccination. Here the CDR3 DNA reads TGTGCCAGCAGCAACAGGGGCACTGAAGCTTTCTTT. It specifies CASSNRGTEAFF.